This T cell receptor beta chain derives from a study of persistence of HIV-infected CD4 T cells. The sample holds a few counts of this clone. The antigen is undetermined. The libraries were made with immunoSEQ version 4 in survey mode. Assay used: immunoSEQ multiplex PCR; TCRdb lists only in-frame clones, some missing. The table records about 27,000 clones, 74% of them present only once. The CDR3 is 14 residues long. Germline V gene lookup returns CDR1 MNHNS and CDR2 SASEGT. V lost 1 base and J 2 bases, leaving 9 bases between the germline ends. Overlapping HIV-1 Gag 15-mer peptides at 1 ug per peptide per mL were used. Sorting selected CD4+ T cells upregulating both CD40 ligand and CD69.

This TCR derives from an adult man with HIV who was CMV-seropositive. This chain links TRBV6-1 with TRBJ2-7; D unresolved. Sequencing was performed on CD4+ T cells sorted from PBMCs after roughly 19-hour stimulation, taken from a patient who received antiretroviral therapy. The CDR3 DNA follows: TGTGCCAGCAGTGAAGACGTCAGAGCCTACGAGCAGTACTTC. Protein: CASSEDVRAYEQYF.